These 8 T cell receptor beta chains were all obtained from the same sample, sequenced in a study of sequential checkpoint blockade in melanoma. Regarding treatment: randomized to nivolumab then ipilimumab (arm A) or the reverse (arm B). Clones were read by immunoSEQ multiplex PCR, and TCRdb kept only the in-frame ones, dropping some. The sample includes approximately 18,000 clones, 72% of them seen just once. The source was CD8+ T cells sorted from blood (inferred from file names), collected from a patient given nivolumab and ipilimumab in sequence. The origin of the receptors is a human donor with melanoma.

In this sample, this clone turned up a few times. Other DNA variants within this sample encode the same CDR3. The rearrangement uses TRBV19 and TRBJ1-2; TRBD1 is a possible D gene (5 bases). The CDR3 loop spans 13 amino acids. Germline V gene sequence: CDR1 LNHDA, CDR2 SQIVND (reference sequence). V dropped 4 bases and J dropped 4 bases, with 10 bases sitting between them. The CDR3 nucleotides read TGTGCCAGTAGTACCAGACAGTTCTATGGCTACACCTTC. Its translation is CASSTRQFYGYTF.

The rearrangement uses TRBV2 and TRBJ1-2; possible D gene TRBD1, 6 bases. The germline V and J ends were trimmed by 2 bases and 3 bases, with 10 bases remaining between them. The CDR3 extends over 14 amino acids. Germline V gene sequence: CDR1 SNHLY, CDR2 FYNNEI. CDR3 in amino acids: CASSEWGPDYGYTF. The DNA for the CDR3 is TGTGCCAGCAGTGAATGGGGGCCGGACTATGGCTACACCTTC.

This clone was detected once. The chain couples TRBV5-1 to TRBJ1-1; weak D call: TRBD1 (6 bases). The CDR3 is made up of 15 amino acids. The germline gives CDR1 SGHRS, CDR2 YFSETQ. V was cut by 4 bases and J by 0 bases, with 13 bases left in between. The CDR3 reads CASSLLQGMNTEAFF. Here the CDR3 DNA reads TGCGCCAGCAGCCTTCTACAGGGCATGAACACTGAAGCTTTCTTT.

The chain couples TRBV7-3 to TRBJ2-7, with 7 bases fitting TRBD1. V shed 4 bases and J 0 bases; nucleotides not matched to a gene: 0. Germline V gives CDR1 SGHTA, CDR2 FQGTGA. The CDR3 contains 13 residues. CDR3 nucleotide sequence: TGTGCCAGCAGCTGGGACAGCTCCTACGAGCAGTACTTC. Its translation is CASSWDSSYEQYF.

A note on this clone: At one end, the junction sequence differs from germline, possibly due to a read error. This sequence joins TRBV19 and TRBJ2-7; the D gene is possibly TRBD2 (6 bases). CDR1 and CDR2 (germline): LNHDA, SQIVND (reference sequence). The CDR3 sequence is 15 residues long. The CDR3: CASSISWRGSYGQYF. Here the CDR3 DNA reads TGTGCCAGTAGTATAAGTTGGCGGGGTTCCTACGGGCAGTACTTC.

CDR3 coding DNA: TGTGCCAGCAGTCCCTTAGCGGGAGGGTACGAGCAGTACTTC. It encodes CASSPLAGGYEQYF. The V gene is TRBV28, the J gene TRBJ2-7, with TRBD2 identical over 11 bases. The CDR3 has 14 residues. Trimming took 5 bases from V and 4 from J; bases not matched to a gene: 4. CDR1 is MDHEN, CDR2 SYDVKM, per germline.

This chain uses TRBV10-3 with TRBJ1-1; 12 bases map to TRBD1. CDR3 size: 13 residues. Germline trimming cut 10 bases from V and 4 bases from J; bases unmatched to any gene: 4. CDR1 is ENHRY and CDR2 is SYGVKD in the germline V gene. The CDR3 loop is CATGTGGGTEAFF. In DNA form, the CDR3 reads TGTGCCACCGGGACAGGGGGCGGCACTGAAGCTTTCTTT.

The J gene is TRBJ1-5, the V gene TRBV6-4; weak D call: TRBD1 (6 bases). V dropped 6 bases and J dropped 0 bases, with 27 bases sitting between them. The V gene's germline CDR1 is MRHNA and CDR2 SNTAGT. This CDR3 has 20 residues. Here the CDR3 reads CASSTEDSGPAPYSNQPQHF. The CDR3 DNA is TGTGCCAGCAGCACTGAGGACAGTGGGCCAGCCCCCTATAGCAATCAGCCCCAGCATTTT.